This T cell receptor (beta chain) came from a study of CD8 T cells in ankylosing spondylitis. A single record per CDR3 protein comes from TCRdb applying MiXCR to the 5' RACE reads. The table includes some 140,000 distinct CDR3 sequences, 10% to 12% detected once. Whole-study results and caveats: A TCR beta motif of 8 or 9 highly homologous variants appeared characteristic of ankylosing spondylitis blood.

This clonotype has ten or more counts. Antigen: not known. Trimming shortened V by 5 bases and J by 3 bases, and 14 bases separated the two germline ends. This CDR3 has 14 amino acids. Germline assignment: CDR1 SGHTA and CDR2 FQGNSA. Sequences were obtained from blood, either unsorted or a sorted T cell fraction (not recorded which). The chain couples TRBV7-2 to TRBJ2-7; D tentatively reads TRBD1 or TRBD2 (5 bases each). The sequence was obtained from a female donor with ankylosing spondylitis or in good health (not recorded which). CDR3 sequence reads: CASSPYGGYYEQYF. In DNA, the CDR3 is TGTGCCAGCAGCCCTTATGGGGGATACTACGAGCAGTACTTC.